This passage covers 27 T cell receptor beta chains from one sample sequenced in a study of blood T cell repertoires in COVID-19. Method: immunoSEQ multiplex PCR; TCRdb's copy keeps in-frame clones and lacks some. This sample yields around 330,000 clones, of which 90% are seen a single time; 2.6% belongs to the top ten. Sequenced material: PBMCs or T cells enriched from blood (not recorded which). Source of these receptors: a man aged 60-69 years who had recovered from COVID-19.

The chain carries TRBV5-1 and TRBJ2-1; D is perhaps TRBD1 (6 bases). The ends were cut back, 3 bases at V and 5 bases at J, with 12 bases in the middle. The CDR3 sequence is 14 residues long. CDR1 is SGHRS, CDR2 YFSETQ, per germline. The CDR3 DNA follows: TGCGCCAGCAGCTCCGGACAGAGACACAATGAGCAGTTCTTC. Its protein is CASSSGQRHNEQFF.

V is TRBV7-2 and J is TRBJ1-3; D remains ambiguous. The CDR3 is 13 amino acids. V shed 1 base and J shed 4 bases, with 5 bases lying between them. CDR1 SGHTA and CDR2 FQGNSA come from the germline V gene. CDR3 DNA: TGTGCCAGCAGCTTAGGAGGCGGAAACACCATATATTTT. Protein sequence: CASSLGGGNTIYF.

The chain combines TRBV19 with TRBJ1-2, with unresolved D. Germline CDR1 reads LNHDA; CDR2 reads SQIVND (reference sequence). With 6 bases removed from V and 4 bases from J, the gap between germline ends came to 12 bases. CDR3 length: 13 residues. CDR3 coding DNA: TGTGCCAGTAGCACCGAGGGTCCCTATGGCTACACCTTC. Its protein product is CASSTEGPYGYTF.

The J gene is TRBJ1-1, the V gene TRBV9, with D unclear. The CDR3 consists of 14 residues. Germline assignment: CDR1 SGDLS and CDR2 YYNGEE. V lost 0 bases and J lost 1, with 7 bases in between. CDR3 region: CASSVEHENTEAFF. DNA of the CDR3: TGTGCCAGCAGCGTAGAACACGAGAACACTGAAGCTTTCTTT.

This chain connects TRBV28 to TRBJ2-1; TRBD2 matches 12 bases. After removal of 6 bases from V and 5 bases from J, the junction contained 2 bases not matched to a gene. Germline CDR1 and CDR2: MDHEN and SYDVKM. CDR3 size: 14 residues. CDR3 in amino acids: CASRLAGGNNEQFF. The CDR3 DNA sequence: TGTGCCAGCAGACTAGCGGGAGGAAACAATGAGCAGTTCTTC.

The chain combines TRBV5-1 with TRBJ1-3; D ambiguous. The V and J ends lost 0 bases and 2 bases respectively, with 18 bases between them. The CDR3 covers 18 residues. Germline V gene lookup returns CDR1 SGHRS and CDR2 YFSETQ. CDR3 loop: CASSLAEEGPFPGNTIYF. The CDR3 nucleotides read TGCGCCAGCAGCTTGGCCGAAGAGGGCCCTTTCCCTGGAAACACCATATATTTT.

The V gene is TRBV7-6, the J gene TRBJ1-1; perhaps TRBD1 as D (5 bases). V lost 3 bases, J lost 5 bases, and 16 bases lay in between. The CDR3 sequence is 15 residues long. Germline assignment: CDR1 SGHVS and CDR2 FNYEAQ. CDR3 DNA: TGTGCCAGCAGCTTGGGGGAGGGTAGCGGGACTGAAGCTTTCTTT. Its protein is CASSLGEGSGTEAFF. The full variable domain, rest sourced from reference TRBV7-6 and TRBJ1-1, is GAGVSQSPRYKVTKRGQDVALRCDPISGHVSLYWYRQALGQGPEFLTYFNYEAQQDKSGLPNDRFSAERPEGSISTLTIQRTEQRDSAMYRCASSLGEGSGTEAFFGQGTRLTVV.

The genes are TRBV7-3 and TRBJ2-7, with 9 bases aligning to TRBD1. The germline CDR1 and CDR2 sequences are SGHTA and FQGTGA. Trimming cost V 2 bases and J 3 bases; bases outside gene matches: 14. This CDR3 has 18 amino acids. As DNA, the CDR3 is TGTGCCAGCAGCTTAGGGGGGACAGGGTCGAAAACTATCTACGAGCAGTACTTC. This sequence encodes CASSLGGTGSKTIYEQYF.

A single count supports this clone. The chain employs TRBV19 and TRBJ2-1, with TRBD2 as a possible D gene (5 bases). Looked up from germline, CDR1 is LNHDA and CDR2 is SQIVND (reference sequence). V dropped 3 bases and J dropped 5 bases, with 11 bases sitting between them. The CDR3 is 14 amino acids. CDR3 sequence (DNA): TGTGCCAGTAGTATTGGTGGGAGTAACAATGAGCAGTTCTTC. Translated, it gives CASSIGGSNNEQFF. Variable domain in full (rest from reference TRBV19 and TRBJ2-1): DGGITQSPKYLFRKEGQNVTLSCEQNLNHDAMYWYRQDPGQGLRLIYYSQIVNDFQKGDIAEGYSVSREKKESFPLTVTSAQKNPTAFYLCASSIGGSNNEQFFGPGTRLTVL.

The V and J genes are TRBV18 and TRBJ1-2; D remains unclear. The CDR3 is 16 amino acids. Germline values: CDR1 KGHSH, CDR2 LQKENI. The ends were cut back, 1 base at V and 7 bases at J, with 19 bases in the middle. The CDR3 sequence: CASSPLGGGIDGGYTF. CDR3 coding DNA: TGTGCCAGCTCACCACTAGGAGGAGGGATAGACGGTGGCTACACCTTC.

This sequence joins TRBV29-1 and TRBJ1-1; the D is unclear. In germline, CDR1 is SQVTM, CDR2 ANQGSEA. The V and J ends lost 6 bases and 0 bases respectively, with 11 bases between them. CDR3 length: 13 residues. The CDR3, as DNA: TGCAGCGTCAGGCCGCGTATGAACACTGAAGCTTTCTTT. Encoded protein: CSVRPRMNTEAFF.

The chain has TRBV6-5 and TRBJ1-1; D call uncertain. Trimming removed 6 bases from V and 7 bases from J, with 9 bases in between. Germline CDR1 and CDR2: MNHEY and SVGAGI. The CDR3 spans 11 residues. CDR3 bases: TGTGCCAGCAGGAGGTCTGTTGAAGCTTTCTTT. Translated, it gives CASRRSVEAFF.

This chain joins TRBV2 and TRBJ2-3, with a possible D match to TRBD2 (7 bases). Germline V CDR1 and CDR2: SNHLY, FYNNEI. V was clipped by 6 bases and J by 4 bases, with 14 bases between them. This CDR3 has 14 amino acids. The CDR3 DNA reads TGTGCCAGCAGCGCAAGGGGGGGGGCAGATACGCAGTATTTT. Protein sequence: CASSARGGADTQYF.

The V and J genes are TRBV9 and TRBJ2-3; D is undetermined. Per the germline V gene, CDR1 is SGDLS and CDR2 is YYNGEE. This CDR3 spans 13 amino acids. V lost 4 bases and J 6 bases, leaving 12 bases between the germline ends. The CDR3 DNA reads as TGTGCCAGCAGCTTACGCCTTGGCGATACGCAGTATTTT. Translated: CASSLRLGDTQYF.

CDR3 bases: TGTGCCAGCAGCTATGGCCGACAGTCAGGAGACACTGAAGCTTTCTTT. This gives the protein CASSYGRQSGDTEAFF. This chain links TRBV11-3 with TRBJ1-1; D perhaps matches TRBD1 (5 bases). CDR3 length: 16 amino acids. V lost 4 bases to trimming and J lost 3 bases, with 18 bases between them. Germline-derived CDR1 and CDR2 are SGHNT and YENEEA.

This chain connects TRBV3-1 (or the pseudogene TRBV3-2) to TRBJ1-1; the match to TRBD1 covers 7 bases. This CDR3 region has 13 residues. The J segment lost 7 bases and the V segment lost 7 bases, leaving 9 bases of the junction unmatched. CDR1 is LGHDT and CDR2 is YNNKEL in the germline V gene (reference sequence). The CDR3 sequence is CASIPRQGGEAFF. The CDR3 bases are TGTGCCAGCATCCCCCGCCAGGGGGGTGAAGCTTTCTTT.

V usage is TRBV7-8 and J usage is TRBJ1-6; D gene unclear. Trimming removed 3 bases at V and 7 bases at J, with 19 bases between. CDR3 length: 17 residues. The germline V gene has CDR1 SGHVS and CDR2 FQNEAQ. CDR3 DNA: TGTGCCAGCAGCTTCCTGCTGGTGGTACAATTAAATTCACCCCTCCACTTT. Amino acid sequence: CASSFLLVVQLNSPLHF.

CDR3 sequence: CASSVEQRRSGNTIYF. The CDR3 coding sequence is TGTGCCAGCAGCGTCGAGCAGAGGCGCTCTGGAAACACCATATATTTT. The V call is TRBV9, the J call TRBJ1-3; D remains ambiguous. Germline loops: CDR1 SGDLS, CDR2 YYNGEE. The CDR3 is 16 residues long. V was trimmed by 2 bases and J by 0 bases, leaving 12 bases between them.

This chain uses TRBV11-2 with TRBJ2-3; 11 bases are shared with TRBD1. J was trimmed by 3 bases and V by 8 bases; bases with no gene match: 1. Germline CDR1 SGHAT, CDR2 FQNNGV. The CDR3 has 13 residues. DNA of the CDR3: TGTGCCAGCGGGACAGGGGGAACAGATACGCAGTATTTT. Translating it yields CASGTGGTDTQYF. Looking up the rest from reference TRBV11-2 and TRBJ2-3 gives the full variable domain: EAGVAQSPRYKIIEKRQSVAFWCNPISGHATLYWYQQILGQGPKLLIQFQNNGVVDDSQLPKDRFSAERLKGVDSTLKIQPAKLEDSAVYLCASGTGGTDTQYFGPGTRLTVL.

Comment on this clone: A much larger clone is a single base away; this may be a read error. V gene TRBV11-1 combines with J gene TRBJ1-1; a possible D gene is TRBD1 (6 bases). The CDR3 spans 13 residues. Trimming cost V 1 base and J 4 bases, with 7 bases left between them. In germline, CDR1 is SGHAT, CDR2 FQDESV (reference sequence). Here the CDR3 DNA reads TGTGCCAGCAGCTTAGACAGGGCCACTGAAGCTTTCTTT. Its translation: CASSLDRATEAFF. Filled out from reference TRBV11-1 and TRBJ1-1, the complete variable domain reads EAEVAQSPRYKITEKSQAVAFWCDPISGHATLYWYRQILGQGPELLVQFQDESVVDDSQLPKDRFSAERLKGVDSTLKIQPAELGDSAMYLCASSLDRATEAFFGQGTRLTVV.

The chain carries TRBV9 and TRBJ2-3; 8 bases agree with TRBD1. The trim removed 2 bases at V and 0 bases at J, leaving 2 bases unmatched. Germline V gene lookup returns CDR1 SGDLS and CDR2 YYNGEE. The CDR3 runs to 15 residues. CDR3 residues: CASSVRTGSTDTQYF. Here the CDR3 DNA reads TGTGCCAGCAGCGTTCGGACAGGGAGCACAGATACGCAGTATTTT.

V gene TRBV30 combines with J gene TRBJ2-2; the match to TRBD2 covers 8 bases. The V gene end was trimmed by 1 base and the J gene end by 4 bases; junction bases not matched to a gene: 8. The CDR3 runs 16 residues. CDR1 and CDR2 from the germline V gene are GTSNPN and SVGIG (reference sequence). The CDR3 loop reads CAWSAGGGRPTGELFF. The CDR3 nucleotides read TGTGCCTGGAGTGCCGGGGGGGGTCGACCCACCGGGGAGCTGTTTTTT.

The genes are TRBV24-1 and TRBJ2-5, with D perhaps matching TRBD2 (6 bases). Germline assignment: CDR1 KGHDR and CDR2 SFDVKD. Trimming shortened V by 7 bases and J by 4 bases, and 21 bases separated the two germline ends. The CDR3 extends over 16 amino acids. The CDR3 is CATRGLARVIRETQYF. Written as DNA, the CDR3 is TGTGCCACCAGGGGCCTAGCGCGAGTAATTCGAGAGACCCAGTACTTC.

The chain employs TRBV28 and TRBJ2-3; 7 nucleotides line up with TRBD1. The CDR3 covers 15 residues. Germline CDR1 is MDHEN and CDR2 is SYDVKM. V was clipped by 5 bases and J by 1 base; unmatched bases: 6. The CDR3 DNA reads TGTGCCAGCAGTAGCCCCGGGACAGGCACAGATACGCAGTATTTT. This encodes CASSSPGTGTDTQYF.

Concerning this clone itself: The sample carries other DNA sequences with the same CDR3. The chain has TRBV4-1 and TRBJ2-7; D is possibly TRBD1 (6 bases). From germline, CDR1 is MGHRA and CDR2 YSYEKL. The CDR3 runs 13 residues. Trimming removed 3 bases from V and 3 bases from J, with 9 bases in between. The CDR3 region is CASSQTGGYEQYF. In DNA form, the CDR3 reads TGCGCCAGCAGCCAGACAGGTGGCTACGAGCAGTACTTC.

The rearrangement joins TRBV9 to TRBJ1-1, with D possibly matching TRBD1 (5 bases). Germline V CDR1 and CDR2: SGDLS, YYNGEE. Trimming took off 4 bases at V and 0 bases at J, with 13 bases between the two ends. The CDR3 extends over 15 amino acids. Written as DNA, the CDR3 is TGTGCCAGCAGCCTCCTGGGGGGGTTGAACACTGAAGCTTTCTTT. This gives the protein CASSLLGGLNTEAFF.

In DNA form, the CDR3 reads TGCGCCAGCAGCTCGCATGACAGGGAGATCTATGGCTACACCTTC. As protein: CASSSHDREIYGYTF. This chain connects TRBV5-1 to TRBJ1-2, with 7 positions matching TRBD1. Trimming took 3 bases from V and 4 from J; bases not matched to a gene: 9. CDR3 length equals 15 residues. Germline V lookup: CDR1 SGHRS, CDR2 YFSETQ.